This TCR beta chain emerged from a study of blood T cell repertoires in COVID-19. Study context: Material from acute and convalescent COVID-19 was sourced from the United States, Italy and Spain. PBMCs, B-cell-depleted T cells, or T cells were the source of the cDNA or gDNA that made up the material.

V was clipped by 4 bases and J by 1 base; unmatched bases: 4. This CDR3 spans 15 amino acids. Germline V lookup: CDR1 MGHRA, CDR2 YSYEKL. How the authors handled the data: Amplification of reference gene primers was used by the study to estimate nucleated cell counts. The table came from immunoSEQ multiplex PCR; TCRdb's copy has only in-frame clones and leaves some out. That table is the source of V, J and clone size, and D and trimming were worked out from the DNA. The sample includes approximately 250,000 clones, less than 90% seen only once; the top ten take 3.5% to 5.5%. The chain joins TRBV4-1 to TRBJ2-7, with TRBD2 matching over 10 bases. Sequenced input: peripheral blood. This receptor was taken from a man between 60 and 70 years old who had recovered from COVID-19. The CDR3 nucleotides read TGCGCCAGCAGCCCCATAGCGGGGGGATCCTACGAGCAGTACTTC. Protein product: CASSPIAGGSYEQYF.